Presented here are 28 T cell receptor beta chains from one specimen sequenced in a study of post-analysis software for immune sequencing data. Study-wide results and limits: Four or five TRBV segments were more frequent in patients than controls; TRBV5-6, TRBV5-1 and TRBV20-1 belonged to this group.

For these receptors, no antigen is known. Unique molecular identifiers tagged the TCR beta cDNA libraries. TCRdb re-called the PCR reads through MiXCR, storing one row per CDR3 protein. The repertoire holds 450,000 or so distinct CDR3 sequences, with approximately 45% as singletons. Sequences were obtained from blood. The origin of the receptors is a girl between 5 and 17 years old with multiple sclerosis.

This clonotype has just a few counts. One end of the junction does not line up with germline, which may come from a read error. The gene calls are TRBV6-5 and TRBJ2-7; 7 bases are shared with TRBD1. CDR3 length: 12 residues. Germline loops: CDR1 MNHEY, CDR2 SVGAGI. The CDR3 DNA sequence: TGTGGCAGCAGGGGGACGGATTACGAGCAGTACTTC. Translation: CGSRGTDYEQYF.

This clonotype was picked up a small number of times. This chain uses TRBV4-1 with TRBJ1-5; perhaps TRBD1 as D (6 bases). Per the germline V gene, CDR1 is MGHRA and CDR2 is YSYEKL. V gave up 0 bases and J gave up 6 bases, with 12 bases separating them. The CDR3 contains 15 residues. The CDR3 protein is CASSQEVQGFQPQHF. In DNA, the CDR3 is TGCGCCAGCAGCCAAGAGGTGCAGGGGTTTCAGCCCCAGCATTTT.

The sample holds a few counts of this clonotype. CDR3 loop: CSVGYPSGDYEQYF. In DNA, the CDR3 is TGCAGCGTTGGATATCCTAGCGGGGACTACGAGCAGTACTTC. V is TRBV29-1 and J is TRBJ2-7, with TRBD2 matching over 9 bases. With V trimmed by 4 bases and J by 3 bases, 7 bases remained unmatched. CDR3 length: 14 amino acids. The germline V gene encodes CDR1 SQVTM and CDR2 ANQGSEA.

The gene calls are TRBV9 and TRBJ1-2; D may be TRBD1 (5 bases). V dropped 4 bases and J dropped 5 bases, with 12 bases sitting between them. Germline V CDR1 and CDR2: SGDLS, YYNGEE. The CDR3 covers 13 residues. The CDR3 DNA sequence: TGTGCCAGCAGCCGGGACCTCGAGTATGGCTACACCTTC. It translates to CASSRDLEYGYTF.

The chain uses TRBV4-1 and TRBJ2-5; D tentatively fits TRBD1 or TRBD2 (6 bases each). The tail of the sequence fits TRBJ2-7 better, so the J call may be wrong. Germline values: CDR1 MGHRA, CDR2 YSYEKL. The CDR3 covers 16 residues. The CDR3 reads CASSRQGLIGGGEQYF. The CDR3 DNA reads as TGCGCCAGCAGCCGCCAAGGTCTAATCGGGGGCGGCGAGCAGTACTTC.

The rearrangement uses TRBV20-1 and TRBJ2-5, with no clear D. The germline gives CDR1 DFQATT, CDR2 SNEGSKA (reference sequence). This CDR3 region has 11 residues. Between the trimmed V and J ends, which lost 2 bases and 3 bases, there was a span of 4 bases. CDR3 DNA sequence: TGCAGTGCTAGACGGGAAGAGACCCAGTACTTC. Translated, it gives CSARREETQYF.

In its sample, this clonotype was seen a few times. The chain couples TRBV7-2 to TRBJ2-4; possible D gene TRBD1, 6 bases. This CDR3 comprises 18 residues. CDR1 is SGHTA and CDR2 is FQGNSA in the germline V gene. V gave up 5 bases and J gave up 0 bases, with 20 bases separating them. This CDR3 is CASSPTRLGHLAKNIQYF. The CDR3 nucleotides are TGTGCCAGCAGCCCTACTCGTCTGGGACACCTAGCCAAAAACATTCAGTACTTC.

The chain uses TRBV5-6 and TRBJ2-5; 7 nucleotides agree with TRBD2. Germline V gives CDR1 SGHDT, CDR2 YYEEEE. This CDR3 spans 16 amino acids. V trimming: 2 bases; J trimming: 5 bases; junction bases outside the gene matches: 12. Here the CDR3 reads CASSLGLTSEGETQYF. The DNA for the CDR3 is TGTGCCAGCAGCTTAGGGCTAACTAGCGAAGGCGAGACCCAGTACTTC.

The chain combines TRBV20-1 with TRBJ1-1; D not certain. The CDR3 is 12 residues long. The V end lost 0 bases, the J end lost 3 bases, and 5 bases lay between the germline ends. The germline gives CDR1 DFQATT, CDR2 SNEGSKA (reference sequence). CDR3 protein: CSAREGYTEAFF. CDR3 DNA: TGCAGTGCTAGAGAGGGTTACACTGAAGCTTTCTTT.

About this clonotype itself: Germline is not matched at one junction end, which may reflect a read error. The V call is TRBV7-3, the J call TRBJ2-1, with D perhaps TRBD2 (6 bases). Looked up from germline, CDR1 is SGHTA and CDR2 is FQGTGA. The CDR3 covers 19 residues. CDR3 in amino acids: CASSITGTQNSGSYNEQFF. The DNA of the CDR3 is TGTGCCAGCAGCATAACCGGGACTCAGAATAGTGGCTCCTACAATGAGCAGTTCTTC.

This clonotype was seen a handful of times. In nucleotides, the CDR3 is TGTGCCAGCAGCGCATACATCAACCAGCGCGGTGAGCAGTTCTTC. It yields the protein CASSAYINQRGEQFF. The chain combines TRBV9 with TRBJ2-1; D remains ambiguous. The V gene's germline CDR1 is SGDLS and CDR2 YYNGEE. Trimming removed 3 bases from V and 9 bases from J, with 19 bases in between. CDR3 length: 15 residues. The whole variable domain, filled in from reference TRBV9 and TRBJ2-1, reads DSGVTQTPKHLITATGQRVTLRCSPRSGDLSVYWYQQSLDQGLQFLIQYYNGEERAKGNILERFSAQQFPDLHSELNLSSLELGDSALYFCASSAYINQRGEQFFGPGTRLTVL.

V and J are TRBV29-1 and TRBJ1-1; D is perhaps TRBD1 (6 bases). CDR1 is SQVTM, CDR2 ANQGSEA, per germline. V lost 3 bases to trimming and J lost 11 bases, with 19 bases between them. CDR3 length: 13 residues. The CDR3 nucleotides are TGCAGCGTTGAGGGTCGTACAGGGTTAGGGGCTTTCTTT. This translates into CSVEGRTGLGAFF. Drawing the rest from reference TRBV29-1 and TRBJ1-1, the complete variable domain is SAVISQKPSRDICQRGTSLTIQCQVDSQVTMMFWYRQQPGQSLTLIATANQGSEATYESGFVIDKFPISRPNLTFSTLTVSNMSPEDSSIYLCSVEGRTGLGAFFGQGTRLTVV.

The V call is TRBV20-1, the J call TRBJ2-7, with D possibly TRBD2 on 6 matching bases. Looked up from germline, CDR1 is DFQATT and CDR2 is SNEGSKA (reference sequence). This CDR3 is built from 14 residues. The V end was cut by 4 bases, the J end by 4 bases, with 17 bases between. The CDR3 reads CSAIPRGAGYEQYF. As DNA, the CDR3 is TGCAGTGCTATTCCTCGCGGGGCCGGGTACGAGCAGTACTTC.

The rearrangement joins TRBV11-2 to TRBJ2-5, with D tentatively TRBD1 or TRBD2 (6 bases each). The CDR3 runs to 15 residues. Germline-derived CDR1 and CDR2 are SGHAT and FQNNGV. Between the trimmed V and J ends, which lost 2 bases and 2 bases, there was a span of 12 bases. The CDR3 bases are TGTGCCAGCAGCTTAAGGGGGGCAGGGCAAGAGACCCAGTACTTC. Amino acids: CASSLRGAGQETQYF. Looking up the rest from reference TRBV11-2 and TRBJ2-5 gives the full variable domain: EAGVAQSPRYKIIEKRQSVAFWCNPISGHATLYWYQQILGQGPKLLIQFQNNGVVDDSQLPKDRFSAERLKGVDSTLKIQPAKLEDSAVYLCASSLRGAGQETQYFGPGTRLLVL.

The rearrangement links TRBV5-1 to TRBJ2-5, with D perhaps matching TRBD1 (6 bases). The better agreement between TRBJ2-7 and the DNA end casts doubt on the J call. Germline lookup yields CDR1 SGHRS and CDR2 YFSETQ. This CDR3 has 15 residues. The CDR3 nucleotides read TGCGCCAGCAGCCCTGGGGGCGCGAGCTCCTACGAGCAGTACTTC. This encodes CASSPGGASSYEQYF.

The chain employs TRBV6-5 and TRBJ2-2; 11 bases map to TRBD2. The CDR3 runs 16 residues. V dropped 10 bases and J dropped 6; count of bases not matched to a gene: 13. CDR1 is MNHEY and CDR2 is SVGAGI in the germline V gene. CDR3 nucleotide sequence: TGTGCCATAGGGACTAGCGGCGGGGCGAGTTCCGGGGAGCTGTTTTTT. Translation gives CAIGTSGGASSGELFF.

This clonotype was counted a few times. The rearrangement joins TRBV3-1 to TRBJ1-2, with D unresolved. Per the germline V gene, CDR1 is LGHDT and CDR2 is YNNKEL (reference sequence). Trimming cost V 4 bases and J 7 bases, with 7 bases left between them. The CDR3 has 11 amino acids. Written as DNA, the CDR3 is TGTGCCAGCAGCCCGGGGTTTGGCTACACCTTC. Translation gives CASSPGFGYTF.

This clonotype was observed a few times. The chain is built from TRBV29-1 and TRBJ2-7, with D perhaps matching TRBD1 (6 bases). The germline V gene has CDR1 SQVTM and CDR2 ANQGSEA. V lost 3 bases, J lost 0 bases, and 15 bases lay in between. The CDR3 extends over 15 amino acids. The CDR3 protein is CSVDRGQGPSYEQYF. As DNA, the CDR3 is TGCAGCGTTGACAGAGGGCAGGGGCCCTCCTACGAGCAGTACTTC.

In this sample, this clonotype turned up a few times. The J gene is TRBJ2-1, the V gene TRBV7-3; D is unclear. CDR3 length: 12 residues. V lost 5 bases and J 4 bases, leaving 6 bases between the germline ends. Germline CDR1 and CDR2: SGHTA and FQGTGA. CDR3 residues: CASSNLYNEQFF. Written as DNA, the CDR3 is TGTGCCAGCAGCAACCTGTACAATGAGCAGTTCTTC.

V is TRBV4-1 and J is TRBJ2-1, with 8 bases fitting TRBD2. V shed 1 base and J 6 bases; nucleotides not matched to a gene: 8. Germline V gives CDR1 MGHRA, CDR2 YSYEKL. The length of the CDR3 is 16 residues. The CDR3 loop reads CASSQGRVGLVNEQFF. The CDR3 region has the DNA TGCGCCAGCAGCCAAGGAAGGGTGGGACTAGTCAATGAGCAGTTCTTC.

This chain uses TRBV7-9 with TRBJ2-1; TRBD2 matches 9 bases. The germline gives CDR1 SEHNR, CDR2 FQNEAQ (reference sequence). The junction had 9 bases not matched to a gene; V was cut back by 1 base and J by 2 bases. CDR3 length equals 18 residues. The CDR3 nucleotides are TGTGCCAGCAGCTTAGGCCTACCTAGCGGGACGACCTACAATGAGCAGTTCTTC. Translation: CASSLGLPSGTTYNEQFF. Based on the CDR3 plus reference TRBV7-9 and TRBJ2-1, the full variable domain is DTGVSQNPRHKITKRGQNVTFRCDPISEHNRLYWYRQTLGQGPEFLTYFQNEAQLEKSRLLSDRFSAERPKGSFSTLEIQRTEQGDSAMYLCASSLGLPSGTTYNEQFFGPGTRLTVL.

This clonotype was observed a few times. This chain joins TRBV28 and TRBJ2-1; 7 bases agree with TRBD1. Germline V gives CDR1 MDHEN, CDR2 SYDVKM. The J segment lost 6 bases and the V segment lost 2 bases, leaving 7 bases of the junction unmatched. The CDR3 covers 15 residues. The DNA of the CDR3 is TGTGCCAGCAGTTTACCTCGACAGGGTAGCAATGAGCAGTTCTTC. Translating it yields CASSLPRQGSNEQFF.

The chain recombines TRBV7-3 with TRBJ2-1; 7 nucleotides align to TRBD1. J was trimmed by 6 bases and V by 2 bases; bases with no gene match: 4. This CDR3 has 14 residues. Germline lookup yields CDR1 SGHTA and CDR2 FQGTGA. Here the CDR3 DNA reads TGTGCCAGCAGCTTACAGGGGGAAAGCAATGAGCAGTTCTTC. It specifies CASSLQGESNEQFF.

The chain has TRBV20-1 and TRBJ1-2, with 7 bases identical to TRBD1. V dropped 1 base and J dropped 0; count of bases not matched to a gene: 8. CDR1 is DFQATT and CDR2 is SNEGSKA in the germline V gene (reference sequence). The CDR3 is 16 amino acids. CDR3 sequence reads: CSARGDEGQPNYGYTF. The CDR3 DNA is TGCAGTGCTAGAGGTGACGAGGGACAGCCTAACTATGGCTACACCTTC.

The chain joins TRBV7-9 to TRBJ2-7, with TRBD2 matching over 14 bases. CDR1 is SEHNR, CDR2 FQNEAQ, per germline (reference sequence). V trimming: 5 bases; J trimming: 4 bases; junction bases outside the gene matches: 4. This CDR3 is 15 amino acids long. The chain's CDR3 is CASSPTSGRAYEQYF. CDR3 DNA sequence: TGTGCCAGCAGCCCGACTAGCGGGAGGGCTTACGAGCAGTACTTC. The full variable domain, in which reference TRBV7-9 and TRBJ2-7 provide the parts outside the CDR3, is DTGVSQNPRHKITKRGQNVTFRCDPISEHNRLYWYRQTLGQGPEFLTYFQNEAQLEKSRLLSDRFSAERPKGSFSTLEIQRTEQGDSAMYLCASSPTSGRAYEQYFGPGTRLTVT.

This clonotype was observed a single time. This sequence joins TRBV20-1 and TRBJ2-3; 12 nucleotides line up with TRBD2. Trimming removed 5 bases from V and 4 bases from J; junction bases left unmatched: 7. Germline V gene lookup returns CDR1 DFQATT and CDR2 SNEGSKA (reference sequence). CDR3 length equals 15 residues. CDR3: CSARLTSGRSDTQYF. In DNA, the CDR3 is TGCAGTGCTCGCCTGACTAGCGGGAGATCAGATACGCAGTATTTT.

This clonotype was seen at least ten times. CDR3 sequence: CASSLVPYEQYF. The CDR3 DNA follows: TGTGCCAGCAGCTTAGTACCCTACGAGCAGTACTTC. This chain joins TRBV7-2 and TRBJ2-7, with D hard to call. The V gene's germline CDR1 is SGHTA and CDR2 FQGNSA. V lost 1 base, J lost 2 bases, and 3 bases lay in between. This CDR3 has 12 amino acids.

The table lists this clonotype with a few counts. The chain recombines TRBV12-3 or TRBV12-4 with TRBJ2-1, with D uncertain. The ends were cut back, 7 bases at V and 8 bases at J, with 18 bases in the middle. This CDR3 is 14 amino acids long. The CDR3 sequence is CASTSRAGAYEQFF. The CDR3 DNA follows: TGTGCCAGCACCTCCCGGGCTGGAGCATATGAGCAGTTCTTC.